This entry describes one T cell receptor beta chain. In the original analysis: Reference gene primers were amplified, and this amplification served to estimate nucleated cell counts. Sequenced by immunoSEQ multiplex PCR; TCRdb stores in-frame clones only, minus some. The DNA was the basis for D and trimming; V, J and clone size are from that table. The sample shows 210,000 or so clones, roughly four fifths of them seen only once. This entry belongs to a study of blood T cell repertoires in COVID-19. V lost 4 bases, J lost 4 bases, and 8 bases stayed unmatched. Germline loops: CDR1 SGHTS, CDR2 YDEGEE. This CDR3 comprises 15 residues.

The source material was peripheral blood. This TCR was sampled from a woman between 35 and 50 years old with acute or convalescent COVID-19. The chain has TRBV5-8 and TRBJ2-7; 10 bases are shared with TRBD2. The CDR3 region has the DNA TGTGCCAGCAGCCAACGGACTAGCGGCTTGTACGAGCAGTACTTC. This codes for CASSQRTSGLYEQYF. Drawing the rest from reference TRBV5-8 and TRBJ2-7, the complete variable domain is EAGVTQSPTHLIKTRGQQATLRCSPISGHTSVYWYQQALGLGLQFLLWYDEGEERNRGNFPPRFSGRQFPNYSSELNVNALELEDSALYLCASSQRTSGLYEQYFGPGTRLTVT.